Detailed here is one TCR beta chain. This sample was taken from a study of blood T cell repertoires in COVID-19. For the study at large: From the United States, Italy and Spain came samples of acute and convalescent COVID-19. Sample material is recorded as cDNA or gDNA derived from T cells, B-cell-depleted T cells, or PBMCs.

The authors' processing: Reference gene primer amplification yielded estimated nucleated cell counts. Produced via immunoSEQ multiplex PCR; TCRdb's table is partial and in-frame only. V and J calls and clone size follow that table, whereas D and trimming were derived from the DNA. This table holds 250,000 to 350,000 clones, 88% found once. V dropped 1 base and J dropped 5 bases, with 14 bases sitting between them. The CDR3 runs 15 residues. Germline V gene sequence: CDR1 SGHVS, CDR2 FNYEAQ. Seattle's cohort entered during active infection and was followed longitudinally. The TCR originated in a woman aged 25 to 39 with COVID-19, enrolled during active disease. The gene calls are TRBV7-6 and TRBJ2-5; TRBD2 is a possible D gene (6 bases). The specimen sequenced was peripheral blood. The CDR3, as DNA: TGTGCCAGCAGCTTAGAGCGGGCCCCGAGGGAGACCCAGTACTTC. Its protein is CASSLERAPRETQYF.